This TCR beta chain was obtained from a study of cytomegalovirus exposure and HLA in healthy donors. Study at large: Among 398 genotyped donors, around 80% fell in the Caucasian-associated ancestry cluster.

V was shortened by 4 bases and J by 3 bases, with 17 bases between the two germline ends. CDR3 length: 15 amino acids. Per germline, CDR1 SGHRS and CDR2 YFSETQ. PCR involved 60 Vbeta and 13 Jbeta primers. Produced via immunoSEQ multiplex PCR; TCRdb's table is partial and in-frame only. Its clone listing holds tens of thousands of clones. The source material was PBMCs. V and J are TRBV5-1 and TRBJ2-7; D unclear. This clonotype was sampled from a woman aged 25-40 years in good health and CMV-seronegative. The CDR3, as DNA: TGCGCCAGCAGCGAGGAAGGCACCCCCCACTACGAGCAGTACTTC. This codes for CASSEEGTPHYEQYF.